The 26 T cell receptor beta chains below were found in one sample sequenced in a study of T cell responses to AZD1222 COVID-19 vaccine. The assay was immunoSEQ multiplex PCR, and TCRdb's table has in-frame clones only and misses some. The table includes roughly 100,000 clones, roughly 86% detected once. The sequencing here drew on peripheral blood, taken 28 days after the second dose of the MenACWY control vaccine. These receptors came from an adult who received the MenACWY meningococcal vaccine as a control.

The J gene is TRBJ2-2, the V gene TRBV7-9; 8 bases are shared with TRBD2. This CDR3 is 16 amino acids long. Germline V CDR1 and CDR2: SEHNR, FQNEAQ (reference sequence). V was clipped by 5 bases and J by 6 bases; unmatched bases: 11. CDR3 sequence reads: CASSPSRAGGPGELFF. The CDR3 region has the DNA TGTGCCAGCAGCCCTTCGCGCGCGGGGGGACCCGGGGAGCTGTTTTTT.

The chain carries TRBV19 and TRBJ1-5; TRBD1 matches 10 bases. The germline gives CDR1 LNHDA, CDR2 SQIVND (reference sequence). V lost 3 bases and J lost 6; bases outside the gene matches: 5. The CDR3 runs 15 residues. DNA for the CDR3: TGTGCCAGTAGTATCGGGACAGGGGTCACTCAGCCCCAGCATTTT. As protein: CASSIGTGVTQPQHF.

CDR3 residues: CASRQGADYEQYF. CDR3 in DNA: TGTGCCAGCAGGCAGGGGGCGGACTACGAGCAGTACTTC. V gene TRBV21-1 combines with J gene TRBJ2-7; TRBD1, as called in the table, went unchecked against the DNA. TRBV21-1 is classified as a pseudogene. The CDR3 is 13 amino acids.

The chain combines TRBV7-8 with TRBJ1-6; D gene uncertain. V was clipped by 2 bases and J by 8 bases, with 10 bases between them. The CDR3 is 14 amino acids. From germline, CDR1 is SGHVS and CDR2 FQNEAQ. The CDR3 sequence: CASSLWEPDSPLHF. The CDR3 DNA follows: TGTGCCAGCAGCTTATGGGAGCCGGATTCACCCCTCCACTTT.

V is TRBV23-1 and J is TRBJ1-2, with D perhaps matching TRBD1 (5 bases). TRBV23-1 is treated as an ORF (open reading frame) with a function not yet certain. This CDR3 has 17 amino acids. Trimming pared 3 bases from V and 0 bases from J, leaving 17 bases between. CDR3 in amino acids: CASSHRGLPFANYGYTF. The CDR3 coding sequence is TGCGCCAGCAGTCATCGGGGGTTACCTTTTGCTAACTATGGCTACACCTTC.

V and J are TRBV5-5 and TRBJ1-1; weak D call: TRBD1 (6 bases). The CDR3 runs to 16 residues. Germline CDR1 reads SGHKS; CDR2 reads YYEKEE (reference sequence). V was cut by 0 bases and J by 5 bases, with 17 bases left in between. The CDR3 sequence: CASSLVENRVGTEAFF. CDR3 nucleotide sequence: TGTGCCAGCAGCTTGGTCGAAAACAGGGTCGGGACTGAAGCTTTCTTT.

This sequence joins TRBV7-9 and TRBJ2-7; maybe TRBD1 (5 bases). The CDR3 is 15 residues long. The V gene's germline CDR1 is SEHNR and CDR2 FQNEAQ (reference sequence). The ends were cut back, 4 bases at V and 0 bases at J, with 13 bases in the middle. In nucleotides, the CDR3 is TGTGCCAGCAGCTCCTCAGGGTCCGGCTCCTACGAGCAGTACTTC. Its translation: CASSSSGSGSYEQYF.

The gene calls are TRBV7-6 and TRBJ1-5; weak D call: TRBD1 (6 bases). The CDR3 is 15 amino acids. The V end lost 5 bases, the J end lost 2 bases, and 13 bases lay between the germline ends. Germline CDR1 SGHVS, CDR2 FNYEAQ. The CDR3 loop is CASSLQQGGNQPQHF. CDR3 in DNA: TGTGCCAGCAGCCTACAACAGGGAGGCAATCAGCCCCAGCATTTT.

This chain links TRBV11-2 with TRBJ2-3, with 7 positions matching TRBD2. Unmatched junction bases numbered 7, after V lost 2 bases and J lost 2 bases. The germline CDR1 and CDR2 sequences are SGHAT and FQNNGV. There are 16 residues in the CDR3. The CDR3 is CASSLMWGGVTDTQYF. The CDR3 bases are TGTGCCAGCAGCTTAATGTGGGGGGGAGTCACAGATACGCAGTATTTT.

The chain is built from TRBV11-3 and TRBJ2-7; D ambiguous. Germline lookup yields CDR1 SGHNT and CDR2 YENEEA. V was shortened by 2 bases and J by 3 bases, with 14 bases between the two germline ends. The CDR3 loop spans 15 amino acids. CDR3 coding DNA: TGTGCCAGCAGCTTAATAGGACCGTTGGTCTACGAGCAGTACTTC. Translated: CASSLIGPLVYEQYF.

The V call is TRBV28, the J call TRBJ2-3; D is ambiguous. The CDR3 extends over 14 amino acids. In germline, CDR1 is MDHEN, CDR2 SYDVKM. Trimming removed 5 bases from V and 2 bases from J, with 11 bases in between. DNA for the CDR3: TGTGCCAGCAGTCCCTGGGCCAACACAGATACGCAGTATTTT. As protein: CASSPWANTDTQYF.

The chain has TRBV6-2 or TRBV6-3 and TRBJ1-2, with TRBD1 identical over 7 bases. The length of the CDR3 is 14 residues. CDR1 is MNHEY and CDR2 is SVGEGT in the germline V gene. V lost 2 bases and J lost 7; bases outside the gene matches: 7. Written as DNA, the CDR3 is TGTGCCAGCAGTTACGGCGACAGGGAAGGTGGCTACACCTTC. This gives the protein CASSYGDREGGYTF.

The rearrangement joins TRBV19 to TRBJ1-5, with a possible D match to TRBD1 (5 bases). V dropped 4 bases and J dropped 4 bases, with 17 bases sitting between them. This CDR3 has 16 residues. CDR1 is LNHDA, CDR2 SQIVND, per germline (reference sequence). CDR3 bases: TGTGCCAGTAGTACGGGGGACTTTTACTTAAATCAGCCCCAGCATTTT. Encoded protein: CASSTGDFYLNQPQHF. The full variable domain, in which reference TRBV19 and TRBJ1-5 provide the parts outside the CDR3, is DGGITQSPKYLFRKEGQNVTLSCEQNLNHDAMYWYRQDPGQGLRLIYYSQIVNDFQKGDIAEGYSVSREKKESFPLTVTSAQKNPTAFYLCASSTGDFYLNQPQHFGDGTRLSIL.

The CDR3 region has the DNA TGCGCCAGCAGTGAAAAATGGCTAGCGGGGGGGCACGAGCAGTACTTC. It translates to CASSEKWLAGGHEQYF. The V and J genes are TRBV10-2 and TRBJ2-7, with 12 bases identical to TRBD2. The CDR3 has 16 amino acids. The germline CDR1 and CDR2 sequences are WSHSY and SAAADI. V shed 3 bases and J 5 bases; nucleotides not matched to a gene: 8.

The chain links TRBV18 to TRBJ1-5, with D hard to call. Per the germline V gene, CDR1 is KGHSH and CDR2 is LQKENI. V shed 6 bases and J shed 6 bases, with 9 bases lying between them. This CDR3 has 12 amino acids. Written as DNA, the CDR3 is TGTGCCAGCTCCTACCCGGGTCAGCCCCAGCATTTT. Protein: CASSYPGQPQHF. Full variable domain (outside the CDR3, taken from reference TRBV18 and TRBJ1-5): NAGVMQNPRHLVRRRGQEARLRCSPMKGHSHVYWYRQLPEEGLKFMVYLQKENIIDESGMPKERFSAEFPKEGPSILRIQQVVRGDSAAYFCASSYPGQPQHFGDGTRLSIL.

The V and J genes are TRBV7-6 and TRBJ2-5; maybe TRBD2 (6 bases). CDR3 length: 16 residues. The V end was cut by 5 bases, the J end by 2 bases, with 18 bases between. Per the germline V gene, CDR1 is SGHVS and CDR2 is FNYEAQ. The CDR3 sequence: CASSPRGSWGQETQYF. The CDR3, as DNA: TGTGCCAGCAGCCCCCGGGGGAGCTGGGGGCAAGAGACCCAGTACTTC.

The chain carries TRBV6-6 and TRBJ1-2; TRBD1 agrees at 8 bases. Trimming removed 10 bases from V and 0 bases from J; junction bases left unmatched: 10. Per germline, CDR1 MNHNY and CDR2 SVGAGI (reference sequence). The CDR3 runs to 15 residues. The CDR3 DNA follows: TGTGCCATACGACCCGGACAGGGAGCTAACTATGGCTACACCTTC. Protein: CAIRPGQGANYGYTF.

V and J are TRBV2 and TRBJ1-2, with TRBD1 as a possible D gene (5 bases). The CDR3 is made up of 14 amino acids. The V and J ends lost 5 bases and 6 bases respectively, with 16 bases between them. The germline V gene encodes CDR1 SNHLY and CDR2 FYNNEI. The CDR3 is CASSLSSGLDGYTF. The CDR3 nucleotides are TGTGCCAGCAGTTTGAGTTCGGGGCTCGATGGCTACACCTTC.

The chain recombines TRBV5-5 with TRBJ1-2; possibly TRBD1 for D (6 bases). Per germline, CDR1 SGHKS and CDR2 YYEKEE (reference sequence). V shed 4 bases and J shed 4 bases, with 8 bases lying between them. The CDR3 length is 12 residues. CDR3 sequence reads: CASSVDSYGYTF. DNA for the CDR3: TGTGCCAGCAGCGTGGACAGCTATGGCTACACCTTC. Using reference TRBV5-5 and TRBJ1-2 for the parts outside the CDR3, the full variable domain is DAGVTQSPTHLIKTRGQQVTLRCSPISGHKSVSWYQQVLGQGPQFIFQYYEKEERGRGNFPDRFSARQFPNYSSELNVNALLLGDSALYLCASSVDSYGYTFGSGTRLTVV.

The V and J genes are TRBV28 and TRBJ2-5; TRBD1 agrees at 10 bases. CDR1 and CDR2 from the germline V gene are MDHEN and SYDVKM. The CDR3 has 15 residues. V shed 7 bases and J 4 bases; nucleotides not matched to a gene: 9. CDR3 bases: TGTGCCAGCACGGGGACAGGGGATCTCCGAGAGACCCAGTACTTC. Its protein product is CASTGTGDLRETQYF.

The rearrangement joins TRBV5-1 to TRBJ1-1; D possibly corresponds to TRBD1 (6 bases). Germline V lookup: CDR1 SGHRS, CDR2 YFSETQ. V dropped 4 bases and J dropped 5 bases, with 18 bases sitting between them. The CDR3 loop spans 15 amino acids. The CDR3 nucleotides are TGCGCCAGCAGCCCGCGACAGGATCCGAGGACTGAAGCTTTCTTT. Translating it yields CASSPRQDPRTEAFF.

For this clone: Its ends do not fully match the called genes, so a read error is possible. The chain carries TRBV14 and TRBJ1-3, with 8 bases that match TRBD1. The CDR3 totals 17 residues. Germline CDR1 and CDR2: SGHDN and FVKESK. CDR3 bases: TGTGCCAGCAGCCAAGATTATGAGAGGACAGGGACCTCCACCCAGGATTTT. The encoded protein is CASSQDYERTGTSTQDF. The whole variable domain, remainder taken from reference TRBV14 and TRBJ1-3, is EAGVTQFPSHSVIEKGQTVTLRCDPISGHDNLYWYRRVMGKEIKFLLHFVKESKQDESGMPNNRFLAERTGGTYSTLKVQPAELEDSGVYFCASSQDYERTGTSTQDFGEGSWLTVV.

The chain carries TRBV4-1 and TRBJ1-6; D gene unclear. Looked up from germline, CDR1 is MGHRA and CDR2 is YSYEKL. There are 18 residues in the CDR3. V was clipped by 2 bases and J by 0 bases, with 14 bases between them. CDR3 amino acids: CASSQTARAASYNSPLHF. In DNA, the CDR3 is TGCGCCAGCAGCCAAACCGCGAGGGCAGCCTCCTATAATTCACCCCTCCACTTT.

The rearrangement links TRBV5-1 to TRBJ2-2; no clear D gene. This CDR3 spans 15 amino acids. The V and J ends lost 1 base and 0 bases respectively, with 7 bases between them. CDR1 is SGHRS, CDR2 YFSETQ, per germline. For the CDR3, the DNA is TGCGCCAGCAGCTTGTTCACCTCGAACACCGGGGAGCTGTTTTTT. It translates to CASSLFTSNTGELFF.

The J gene is TRBJ2-7, the V gene TRBV19, with 11 bases matching TRBD1. This CDR3 is 15 amino acids long. CDR1 LNHDA and CDR2 SQIVND come from the germline V gene (reference sequence). V lost 1 base to trimming and J lost 3 bases; unmatched junction nucleotides: 2. CDR3 in amino acids: CASSIGTGGHYEQYF. CDR3 nucleotides: TGTGCCAGTAGTATAGGGACAGGGGGCCACTACGAGCAGTACTTC.

This clone was detected only a few times. J is TRBJ1-2 and V is TRBV5-4, with D possibly TRBD1 on 6 matching bases. V lost 6 bases to trimming and J lost 0 bases, with 15 bases between them. CDR3 size: 15 residues. Germline lookup yields CDR1 SGHNT and CDR2 YYREEE (reference sequence). CDR3 nucleotides: TGTGCCAGCACCGTCGACAGGCTTACTAACTATGGCTACACCTTC. Amino acid sequence: CASTVDRLTNYGYTF.